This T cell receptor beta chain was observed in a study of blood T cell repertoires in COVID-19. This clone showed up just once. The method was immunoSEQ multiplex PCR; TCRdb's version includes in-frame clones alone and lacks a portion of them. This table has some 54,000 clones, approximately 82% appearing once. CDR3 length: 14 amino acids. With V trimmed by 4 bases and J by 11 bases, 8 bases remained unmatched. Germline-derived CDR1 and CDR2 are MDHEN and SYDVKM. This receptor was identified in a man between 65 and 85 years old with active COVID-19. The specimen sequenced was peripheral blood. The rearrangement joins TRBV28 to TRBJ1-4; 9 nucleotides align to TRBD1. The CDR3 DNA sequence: TGTGCCAGCAGTTACCGGGACAGGGAATTTAAACTGTTTTTT. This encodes CASSYRDREFKLFF.